This T cell receptor beta chain was found in a study of blood T cell repertoires in COVID-19. Profiled with immunoSEQ multiplex PCR; TCRdb holds only in-frame clones, not every one. Among roughly 70,000 clones, more than 70% were seen once, and the ten largest hold approximately 1.5%. V shed 3 bases and J 10 bases; nucleotides not matched to a gene: 10. The germline V gene has CDR1 LGHDT and CDR2 YNNKEL (reference sequence). This CDR3 spans 15 amino acids. The sequence derives from a human donor in a cohort sampled during active COVID-19. Sequenced: peripheral blood. This chain connects TRBV3-1 (or the pseudogene TRBV3-2) to TRBJ1-1; 11 bases are shared with TRBD1. The CDR3 is CASSQAGTGGLGAFF. For the CDR3, the DNA is TGTGCCAGCAGCCAGGCCGGGACAGGGGGACTGGGAGCTTTCTTT.